A selection of T cell receptor beta chains follows, all from one sample in a study of regulatory T cells in long-lasting Graves disease. TCRdb reanalysed the multiplex PCR reads using MiXCR and keeps one entry per CDR3 protein. The data show fewer than 450,000 distinct CDR3 sequences, around 24% seen once. This specimen consisted of peripheral blood mononuclear cells (PBMCs), obtained when the disease was refractory, from a patient treated with antithyroid drugs. These receptors were collected from a female donor with Graves disease. The CDR3 runs from the conserved cysteine through the conserved F or W. A D gene is named only where the DNA matches it firmly.

v_gene: TRBV10-3; d_gene: TRBD1; j_gene: TRBJ2-7; CDR3aa: CAIRGTGNIHEQYF
v_gene: TRBV28; d_gene: NA; j_gene: TRBJ1-5; CDR3aa: CASSLRLRSQPQHF
v_gene: TRBV19; d_gene: NA; j_gene: TRBJ1-5; CDR3aa: CASGAQSFGPQHF
v_gene: TRBV20-1; d_gene: NA; j_gene: TRBJ2-5; CDR3aa: CSARPTSIETQYF
v_gene: TRBV28; d_gene: NA; j_gene: TRBJ2-7; CDR3aa: CASRGRLSSYEQYF
v_gene: TRBV4-2; d_gene: NA; j_gene: TRBJ1-6; CDR3aa: CASSQDVYRDSRSPLHF
v_gene: TRBV30; d_gene: NA; j_gene: TRBJ1-1; CDR3aa: CAWRPAGRNTEAFF
v_gene: TRBV29-1; d_gene: TRBD1; j_gene: TRBJ1-3; CDR3aa: CSGGTGNTIYF
v_gene: TRBV30; d_gene: TRBD1; j_gene: TRBJ2-5; CDR3aa: CAWSAKDRGRLETQYF
v_gene: TRBV3-1; d_gene: NA; j_gene: TRBJ2-1; CDR3aa: CASSQATGVYNEQFF
v_gene: TRBV6-5; d_gene: NA; j_gene: TRBJ2-2; CDR3aa: CASSWAHTGELFF
v_gene: TRBV15; d_gene: TRBD1; j_gene: TRBJ1-2; CDR3aa: CATSIWTGENYGYTF
v_gene: TRBV6-1; d_gene: TRBD1; j_gene: TRBJ1-3; CDR3aa: CASSQHDRVTGNTIYF
v_gene: TRBV19; d_gene: TRBD2; j_gene: TRBJ2-7; CDR3aa: CASSAGTSTYEQYF
v_gene: TRBV29-1; d_gene: TRBD1; j_gene: TRBJ2-7; CDR3aa: CSVEGRQGIYEQYF
v_gene: TRBV28; d_gene: NA; j_gene: TRBJ1-1; CDR3aa: CASSPAGYKLPSTEAFF
v_gene: TRBV7-2; d_gene: TRBD1; j_gene: TRBJ1-5; CDR3aa: CASSRRGGADQPQHF
v_gene: TRBV2; d_gene: NA; j_gene: TRBJ1-2; CDR3aa: CASSERGGRNYGYTF
v_gene: TRBV6-5; d_gene: NA; j_gene: TRBJ1-3; CDR3aa: CASSYPSGNTIYF
v_gene: TRBV5-1; d_gene: NA; j_gene: TRBJ1-1; CDR3aa: CASSLADGMNTEAFF
v_gene: TRBV20-1; d_gene: NA; j_gene: TRBJ1-1; CDR3aa: CSVGVRAGAFF
v_gene: TRBV20-1; d_gene: TRBD2; j_gene: TRBJ2-1; CDR3aa: CSARDRSSGRAYNEQFF
v_gene: TRBV27; d_gene: NA; j_gene: TRBJ1-6; CDR3aa: CASSLRGVQSPLHF
v_gene: TRBV5-1; d_gene: NA; j_gene: TRBJ2-7; CDR3aa: CASSFDGDSYEQYF
v_gene: TRBV28; d_gene: NA; j_gene: TRBJ1-6; CDR3aa: CASTSRGSPLHF
v_gene: TRBV12-3/TRBV12-4; d_gene: TRBD1; j_gene: TRBJ2-7; CDR3aa: CASSRQGGMGEQYF
v_gene: TRBV20-1; d_gene: NA; j_gene: TRBJ2-7; CDR3aa: CSANPRAGGPYEQYF
v_gene: TRBV18; d_gene: NA; j_gene: TRBJ1-2; CDR3aa: CASSPLQRSDYGYTF
v_gene: TRBV19; d_gene: NA; j_gene: TRBJ2-6; CDR3aa: CASSVHTGTGANVLTF
v_gene: TRBV20-1; d_gene: NA; j_gene: TRBJ1-2; CDR3aa: CSARLPRSYGYTF
v_gene: TRBV2; d_gene: NA; j_gene: TRBJ1-2; CDR3aa: CASSEGEQGPYGYTF
v_gene: TRBV19; d_gene: NA; j_gene: TRBJ2-7; CDR3aa: CASSIGPYSYEQYF
v_gene: TRBV30; d_gene: TRBD1; j_gene: TRBJ2-5; CDR3aa: CAWISGTGGWETQYF
v_gene: TRBV2; d_gene: TRBD2; j_gene: TRBJ2-1; CDR3aa: CASSLAGGQFF
v_gene: TRBV10-3; d_gene: NA; j_gene: TRBJ1-6; CDR3aa: CAIRALAANSPLHF
v_gene: TRBV3-1; d_gene: NA; j_gene: TRBJ2-7; CDR3aa: CASSPYRTDTYEQYF
v_gene: TRBV29-1; d_gene: TRBD1; j_gene: TRBJ1-3; CDR3aa: CSVASTGGGNTIYF
v_gene: TRBV7-9; d_gene: TRBD1; j_gene: TRBJ2-7; CDR3aa: CASSLLGTGPYEQYF
v_gene: TRBV7-7; d_gene: TRBD1; j_gene: TRBJ2-5; CDR3aa: CASSRTGTGQETQYF
v_gene: TRBV29-1; d_gene: NA; j_gene: TRBJ2-2; CDR3aa: CSVVLAPNTGELFF
v_gene: TRBV11-2; d_gene: NA; j_gene: TRBJ2-7; CDR3aa: CASSLYSDHYQYF
v_gene: TRBV10-3; d_gene: NA; j_gene: TRBJ1-1; CDR3aa: CAISEGRTEAFF